This record looks at one T cell receptor beta chain sequence and its context. Its antigen is currently unknown. Germline is not matched at one junction end, which may reflect a read error. Resections from corrective heart surgery supplied the thymus tissue. The donor group consisted of healthy Finnish infants who were having corrective surgery for congenital heart defects. These data are taken from a study of human thymus T cells. Germline V CDR1 and CDR2: MNHEY, SVGAGI. CDR3 length equals 13 residues. Sequenced by immunoSEQ multiplex PCR; TCRdb stores in-frame clones only, minus some. The data hold roughly 86,000 clones, with roughly 96% observed a single time. General study results and limits: Related research found strongly overlapping thymic repertoires in unrelated individuals. Thymic and blood repertoires appeared to display a bias in their usage of V and J genes.

The rearrangement joins TRBV6-5 to TRBJ2-1; TRBD1 or TRBD2 may be the D gene (6 bases each). Sequenced material: thymus tissue. This TCR derives from a boy younger than two with a congenital heart defect but otherwise immunologically healthy. The CDR3 is CASSYALWGARVF. CDR3 nucleotide sequence: TGTGCCAGCAGTTACGCATTGTGGGGGGCCAGGGTCTTC.